This TCR beta chain was retrieved from a study of T cells in Graves' hyperthyroidism and ophthalmopathy. Patients having uncontrolled infection, another autoimmune disease, pregnancy or lactation were not included. Clinical symptoms, serum thyroxine, TRAb, thyroid ultrasound and orbital computed tomography informed diagnoses. RNA transcripts gave rise to amplified TCR beta CDR3 regions. Using the HTBI primer set, a first-round RT-PCR was run on the TCR CDR3. TCRdb used MiXCR to reprocess the multiplex PCR reads, holding one entry per CDR3 protein. The table includes around 580,000 distinct CDR3 sequences, about 45% detected once. This clonotype was observed many times. Its antigen is undetermined. Study-level points and caveats: Blood also showed most of the thyroid clonotypes that were expanded above 0.001.

This receptor was obtained from a young woman with Graves' hyperthyroidism. The sequencing sample was made of peripheral blood or thyroid tissue (not recorded which).

The CDR3 bases are TGTGCCAGCAGCCCACCTCCGGGACTAGCGGCCACCGGGGAGCTGTTTTTT. Amino acid sequence: CASSPPPGLAATGELFF. V is TRBV11-3 and J is TRBJ2-2; 11 bases map to TRBD2. This CDR3 comprises 17 residues. Germline V lookup: CDR1 SGHNT, CDR2 YENEEA. The trim removed 5 bases at V and 4 bases at J, leaving 9 bases unmatched.